Described below is a single T cell receptor (beta chain) sequence and its context. One end of the junction is discordant with germline, which a read error may explain. The method was immunoSEQ multiplex PCR; TCRdb's version includes in-frame clones alone and lacks a portion of them. Of about 99,000 clones in the sample, approximately 88% were seen once. The CDR3 runs to 15 residues. CDR1 is SGHVS, CDR2 FQNEAQ, per germline. The record originates from a study of blood T cell repertoires in COVID-19. The sequencing input was peripheral blood. The rearrangement uses TRBV7-8 and TRBJ2-3; tentatively, D is TRBD1 (7 bases). The sequence came from an older woman with acute or convalescent COVID-19. CDR3 coding DNA: TGTGCCAGCAGCTCGGCGGGACGGCGGACAGGTACGCAGTATTTT. It is translated as CASSSAGRRTGTQYF.